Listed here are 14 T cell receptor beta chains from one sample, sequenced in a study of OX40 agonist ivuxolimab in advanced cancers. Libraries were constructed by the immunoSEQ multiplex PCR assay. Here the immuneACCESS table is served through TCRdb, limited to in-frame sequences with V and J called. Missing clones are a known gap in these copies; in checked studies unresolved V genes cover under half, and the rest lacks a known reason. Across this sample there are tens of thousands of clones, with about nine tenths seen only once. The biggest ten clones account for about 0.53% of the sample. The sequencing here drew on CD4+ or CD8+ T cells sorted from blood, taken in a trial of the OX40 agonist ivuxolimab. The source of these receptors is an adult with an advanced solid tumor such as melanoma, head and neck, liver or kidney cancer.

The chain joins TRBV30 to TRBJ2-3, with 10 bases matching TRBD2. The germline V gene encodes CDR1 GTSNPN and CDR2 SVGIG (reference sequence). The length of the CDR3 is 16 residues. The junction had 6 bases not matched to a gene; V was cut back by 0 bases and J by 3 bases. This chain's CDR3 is CAWSVGASGRTDTQYF. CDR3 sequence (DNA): TGTGCCTGGAGTGTAGGAGCTAGCGGGAGAACAGATACGCAGTATTTT.

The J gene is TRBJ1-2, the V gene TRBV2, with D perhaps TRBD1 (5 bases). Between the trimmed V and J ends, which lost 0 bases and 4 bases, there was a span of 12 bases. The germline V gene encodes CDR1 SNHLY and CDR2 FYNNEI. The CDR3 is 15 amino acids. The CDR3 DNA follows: TGTGCCAGCAGTGAAGCGCGACAGAGGAGCTATGGCTACACCTTC. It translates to CASSEARQRSYGYTF.

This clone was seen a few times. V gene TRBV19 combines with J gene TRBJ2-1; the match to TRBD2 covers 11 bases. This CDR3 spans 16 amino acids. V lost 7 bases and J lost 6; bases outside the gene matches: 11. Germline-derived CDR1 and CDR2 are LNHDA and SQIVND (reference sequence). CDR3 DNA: TGTGCCAGTACCTCCCCCGGACTAGCGGGTTTCAATGAGCAGTTCTTC. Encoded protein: CASTSPGLAGFNEQFF.

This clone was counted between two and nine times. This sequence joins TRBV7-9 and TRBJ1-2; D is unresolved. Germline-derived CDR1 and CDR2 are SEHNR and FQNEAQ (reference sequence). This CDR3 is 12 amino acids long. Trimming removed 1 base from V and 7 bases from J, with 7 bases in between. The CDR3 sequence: CASSLEEGGYTF. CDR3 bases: TGTGCCAGCAGCTTAGAGGAGGGTGGCTACACCTTC.

The CDR3 DNA follows: TGTGCCAGCAGTGACTCCCCATGCAGGGGCTATCGAGAGACCCAGTACTTC. This encodes CASSDSPCRGYRETQYF. The rearrangement joins TRBV6-4 to TRBJ2-5; the D gene is possibly TRBD1 (6 bases). Germline loops: CDR1 MRHNA, CDR2 SNTAGT. The CDR3 runs to 17 residues. V lost 0 bases and J lost 4, with 18 bases in between.

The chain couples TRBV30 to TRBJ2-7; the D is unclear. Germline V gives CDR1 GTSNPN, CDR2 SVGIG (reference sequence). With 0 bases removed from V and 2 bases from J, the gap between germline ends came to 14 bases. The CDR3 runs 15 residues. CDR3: CAWSVRAGRTYEQYF. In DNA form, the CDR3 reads TGTGCCTGGAGTGTACGGGCAGGACGAACCTACGAGCAGTACTTC.

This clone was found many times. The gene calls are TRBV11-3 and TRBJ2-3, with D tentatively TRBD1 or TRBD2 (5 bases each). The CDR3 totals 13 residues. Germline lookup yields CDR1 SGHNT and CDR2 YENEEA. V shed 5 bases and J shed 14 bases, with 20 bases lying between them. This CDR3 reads CASSPTSGTGRYF. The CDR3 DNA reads TGTGCCAGCAGCCCTACCTCCGGGACCGGACGGTATTTT.

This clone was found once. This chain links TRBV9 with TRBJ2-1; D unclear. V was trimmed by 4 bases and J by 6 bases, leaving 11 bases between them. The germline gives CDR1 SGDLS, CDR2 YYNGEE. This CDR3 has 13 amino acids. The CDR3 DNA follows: TGTGCCAGCAGCTCGGCCCCCGGCAATGAGCAGTTCTTC. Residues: CASSSAPGNEQFF.

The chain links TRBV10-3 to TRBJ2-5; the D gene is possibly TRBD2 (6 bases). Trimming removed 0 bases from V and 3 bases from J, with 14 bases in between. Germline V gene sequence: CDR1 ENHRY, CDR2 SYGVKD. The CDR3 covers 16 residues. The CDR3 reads CAISESPGELKETQYF. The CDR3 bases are TGTGCCATCAGTGAGTCACCGGGGGAATTAAAAGAGACCCAGTACTTC.

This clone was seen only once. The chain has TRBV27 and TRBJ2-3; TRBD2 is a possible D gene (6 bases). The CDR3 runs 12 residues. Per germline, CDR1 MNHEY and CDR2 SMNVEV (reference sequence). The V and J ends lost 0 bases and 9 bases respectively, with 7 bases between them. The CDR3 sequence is CASSLSAGTQYF. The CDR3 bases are TGTGCCAGCAGTTTATCTGCGGGAACGCAGTATTTT.

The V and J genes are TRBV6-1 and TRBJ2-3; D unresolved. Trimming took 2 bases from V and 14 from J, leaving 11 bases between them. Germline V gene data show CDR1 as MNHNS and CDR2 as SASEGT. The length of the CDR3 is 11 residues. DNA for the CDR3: TGTGCCAGCAGTGAACTGGCTGTTCTGTATTTT. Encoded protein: CASSELAVLYF.

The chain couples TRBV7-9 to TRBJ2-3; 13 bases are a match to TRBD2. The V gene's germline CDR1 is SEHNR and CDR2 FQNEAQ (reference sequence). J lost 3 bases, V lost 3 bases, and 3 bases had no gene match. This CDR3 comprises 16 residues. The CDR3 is CASSLGLAGMTDTQYF. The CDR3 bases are TGTGCCAGCAGCTTGGGACTAGCGGGAATGACAGATACGCAGTATTTT.

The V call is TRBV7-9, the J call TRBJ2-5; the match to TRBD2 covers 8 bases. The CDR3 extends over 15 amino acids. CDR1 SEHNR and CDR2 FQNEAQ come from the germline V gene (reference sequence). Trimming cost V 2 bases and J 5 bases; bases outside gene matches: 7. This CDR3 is CASSLRIAGFETQYF. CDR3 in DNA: TGTGCCAGCAGCTTAAGGATAGCGGGATTCGAGACCCAGTACTTC.

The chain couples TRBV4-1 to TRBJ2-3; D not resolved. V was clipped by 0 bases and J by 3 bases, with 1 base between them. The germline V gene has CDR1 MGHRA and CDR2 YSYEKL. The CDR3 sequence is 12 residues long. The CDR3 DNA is TGCGCCAGCAGCCAAGATACAGATACGCAGTATTTT. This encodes CASSQDTDTQYF.